The rows below give T cell receptor beta chains drawn from one sample of a study of shared clonotypes between healthy human individuals. Sequencing was performed with immunoSEQ multiplex PCR; in TCRdb, only in-frame clones are kept and a portion is missing. The sample has approximately 1,000,000 clones, 70% to 80% seen once. What was sequenced was memory CD4+ T cells from PBMCs. Every receptor here comes from a man aged 18 to 29 in good health. Some clones in this sample may be carry-over from other donors' samples. Each CDR3 is given with its conserved first and last residue. A D gene is named only where the DNA matches it firmly. Size values are once, few and many counts, or a class for expanded clones, and some rows have none.

.,TRBJ2-1,.,TRBV5-1,TGCGCCAGCAGCTTAGGCCCTGGGGACTATGAGCAGTTCTTC,CASSLGPGDYEQFF
.,TRBJ1-2,.,TRBV2,TGTGCCAGCAGTGAACAGGAATGGTATGGCTACACCTTC,CASSEQEWYGYTF
TRBD1,TRBJ1-2,.,TRBV11-2,TGTGCCAGCAGCCCCCAGGGGGCAATCTATGGCTACACCTTC,CASSPQGAIYGYTF
TRBD2,TRBJ2-1,few,TRBV7-9,TGTGCCAGCAGCCCCCGGGGCGGGAGCTCCTACAATGAGCAGTTCTTC,CASSPRGGSSYNEQFF
.,TRBJ2-1,few,TRBV2,TGTGCCAGCAGTGAGGGCCGGGCCTCCTACAATGAGCAGTTCTTC,CASSEGRASYNEQFF
.,TRBJ1-5,once,TRBV2,TGTGCCAGCAGTGTATATGGGGGGGGACAGCCCCAGCATTTT,CASSVYGGGQPQHF
.,TRBJ1-3,.,TRBV30,TGTGCCTGGAGTGTAATGGGGGTTCGGGACACCATATATTTT,CAWSVMGVRDTIYF
.,TRBJ2-6,many,TRBV27,TGTGCGGTGCGAGGGTCTGGGGCCAACGTCCTGACTTTC,CAVRGSGANVLTF
.,TRBJ2-5,.,TRBV28,TGTGCCAGCAGTTTCCCTTTGAACTCGGACAGAATTCAAGAGACCCAGTACTTC,CASSFPLNSDRIQETQYF
.,TRBJ1-1,.,TRBV2,TGTGCCAGCATGACCGGGACACTGGAAACTGAAGCTTTCTTT,CASMTGTLETEAFF
TRBD1,TRBJ1-1,.,TRBV18,TGTGCCAGCTCTCCGGGACAGGGGACCTTTAACACTGAAGCTTTCTTT,CASSPGQGTFNTEAFF
.,TRBJ2-2,.,TRBV11-2,TGTGCCAGCAGCTTAAATGGGGCCGGGGAGCTGTTTTTT,CASSLNGAGELFF
.,TRBJ2-1,.,TRBV27,TGTGCCAGCAGTGAGGGCTACTTCACCATGAATGAGCAGTTCTTC,CASSEGYFTMNEQFF
.,TRBJ2-3,.,TRBV2,TGTGCCAGCAGCGAAAATAACCTTTGGGATACGCAGTATTTT,CASSENNLWDTQYF
TRBD2,TRBJ2-1,.,TRBV7-9,TGTGCCAGCAGTCCTCGGACTAGCGGGAGGGTGAAGGAGCAGTTCTTC,CASSPRTSGRVKEQFF
.,TRBJ2-5,.,TRBV10-3,TGTGCCATCAGTGTCGTGGGTAGAGGGACCCAGTACTTC,CAISVVGRGTQYF
.,TRBJ1-3,.,TRBV7-6,TGTGCCAGCAGCTTAGGGGGCCGGTTCTCTGGAAACACCATATATTTT,CASSLGGRFSGNTIYF
TRBD1,TRBJ1-1,few,TRBV4-3,TGCGCCAGCAGCCAATCGACAGGGATGAACACTGAAGCTTTCTTT,CASSQSTGMNTEAFF
.,TRBJ2-1,many,TRBV20-1,TGCAGGGCAAGGGGGAACGAGCAGTTCTTC,CRARGNEQFF
.,TRBJ1-2,.,TRBV5-6,TGTGCCAGCAGCTTTATCCGGGGGCCTAACTATGGCTACACCTTC,CASSFIRGPNYGYTF
.,TRBJ2-1,.,TRBV29-1,TGCAGCGTTGAAAGTCTAGACAATGAGCAGTTCTTC,CSVESLDNEQFF
TRBD1,TRBJ1-4,.,TRBV18,TGTGCCAGCTCTCCCGGGACAGGGGATGAAAAACTGTTTTTT,CASSPGTGDEKLFF
.,TRBJ2-3,.,TRBV7-3,TGTGCCAGCAGCTTAGCCAGGGAAGATACGCAGTATTTT,CASSLAREDTQYF
.,TRBJ2-5,.,TRBV9,TGTGCCAGCAGCTCGACAGCGGAGACCCAGTACTTC,CASSSTAETQYF
.,TRBJ2-1,.,TRBV2,TGTGCCAGCAGTATTTTCAATGAGCAGTTCTTC,CASSIFNEQFF
TRBD1,TRBJ2-2,.,TRBV9,TGTGCCAGCAGCAATGGGACAGTCAGAATCCCCGGGGAGCTGTTTTTT,CASSNGTVRIPGELFF
TRBD1,TRBJ2-5,once,TRBV20-1,TGCAGGGCGACAGGGGAAGAGACCCAGTACTTC,CRATGEETQYF
.,TRBJ2-6,.,TRBV9,TGTGCCAGCACGCCCCGGGGCTCTGGGGCCAACGTCCTGACTTTC,CASTPRGSGANVLTF
.,TRBJ1-2,few,TRBV7-9,TGTGCCAGCAGCTTTGTGGGGGCAAGTGGCTACACCTTC,CASSFVGASGYTF
TRBD1,TRBJ2-7,few,TRBV5-4,TGTGCCAGCAGCTTCGGGACAGACTACGAGCAGTACTTC,CASSFGTDYEQYF
TRBD2,TRBJ2-7,.,TRBV6-6,TGTGCCAGCAGTTACTCTAGTCTAGCGGGAACGCAGTACTTC,CASSYSSLAGTQYF
TRBD2,TRBJ2-1,few,TRBV2,TGTGCCAGCATTCCCCTCATCTGGACTAGCGGAAATGAGCAGTTCTTC,CASIPLIWTSGNEQFF
.,TRBJ2-2,.,TRBV5-6,TGTGCCAGCAGCACGGGTCGCTTCACCGGGGAGCTGTTTTTT,CASSTGRFTGELFF
.,TRBJ2-5,.,TRBV7-3,TGTGCCAGCAGCTTCACTAGCAGCCAAGAGACCCAGTACTTC,CASSFTSSQETQYF
.,TRBJ2-1,.,TRBV28,TGTGCCAGCAGTTTATGGGGGACCGGTGAGCAGTTCTTC,CASSLWGTGEQFF
.,TRBJ1-2,few,TRBV6-1,TGTGCCAGCAGTTCTACCTATGGCTACACCTTC,CASSSTYGYTF
TRBD2,TRBJ2-7,few,TRBV16,TGTGCCAGCAGCCAAGGACTAGCGCTTAGCTCCTACGAGCAGTACTTC,CASSQGLALSSYEQYF
TRBD1,TRBJ1-1,.,TRBV7-9,TGTGCCAGCAGCCTCAGGGGGCTGAGTGAAGCTTTCTTT,CASSLRGLSEAFF
.,TRBJ1-3,.,TRBV5-4,TGTGCCAGCAGCTTCGGACACCCCGGGGGAGATTTT,CASSFGHPGGDF
.,TRBJ1-1,few,TRBV6-1,TGTGCCAGCAGTGAACAAGGGCAGGGTACGGGGAAAGCTTTCTTT,CASSEQGQGTGKAFF
TRBD2,TRBJ2-5,.,TRBV28,TGTGCCAGCGGTCTAGCGGGAGGTGAGACCCAGTACTTC,CASGLAGGETQYF
TRBD1,TRBJ2-1,.,TRBV5-1,TGCGCCAGCAGCTTGACCCGGGACAGGGCCTACAATGAGCAGTTCTTC,CASSLTRDRAYNEQFF
TRBD1,TRBJ1-2,.,TRBV18,TGTGCCAGCTCACCAAGACAGGGGGAAGGCTACACCTTC,CASSPRQGEGYTF
.,TRBJ2-7,.,TRBV27,TGTGCCAGCATTTCAGGGCTCCCCGGCGACGAGCAGTACTTC,CASISGLPGDEQYF
.,TRBJ1-2,.,TRBV25-1,TGTGCCAGCAGTGAGCCCGCTAGCCTACCTGGGTATGGCTACACCTTC,CASSEPASLPGYGYTF
.,TRBJ1-1,.,TRBV30,TGTGCCTGGAGTGTCGAGGTGAACACTGAAGCTTTCTTT,CAWSVEVNTEAFF
.,TRBJ1-5,.,TRBV28,TGTGCCGCTGGAGGTGCTCGCAATCAGCCCCAGCATTTT,CAAGGARNQPQHF
.,TRBJ2-3,.,TRBV9,TGTGCCAGCAGCGTAGACCCTGGGGATACGCAGTATTTT,CASSVDPGDTQYF
TRBD1,TRBJ2-1,once,TRBV7-2,TGTGCCAGCAGCTCAGGACAGGGGGCCTCCTACAATGAGCAGTTCTTC,CASSSGQGASYNEQFF
TRBD2,TRBJ2-7,.,TRBV28,TGTGCCAGCAGTTTGGGTGGAGCGGGGAACTACGAGCAGTACTTC,CASSLGGAGNYEQYF
TRBD2,TRBJ2-1,.,TRBV5-1,TGCGCCAGCAGCACACCTAGCGGGAAATTGAATGAGCAGTTCTTC,CASSTPSGKLNEQFF
.,TRBJ2-1,.,TRBV5-1,TGCGCCAGCAGCCCCGGGACCATGCCCCTTGATGAGCAGTTCTTC,CASSPGTMPLDEQFF
.,TRBJ2-1,.,TRBV12-5,TGTGCTAGTGGTTTGGGCCAGGGTCCCTACTCCTACAATGAGCAGTTCTTC,CASGLGQGPYSYNEQFF